Below, 27 T cell receptor beta chains from the same sample are listed, as sequenced in a study of blood T cell repertoires in COVID-19. Clones were sequenced by immunoSEQ multiplex PCR, and TCRdb holds only the in-frame ones, with some missing. Of 70,000 to 95,000 clones in the sample, more than 75% are singletons; the top ten hold about a fifth. Input material: peripheral blood. These receptors came from a human donor in a cohort sampled during active COVID-19.

The chain links TRBV10-3 to TRBJ2-5; tentatively, D is TRBD1 (5 bases). The CDR3 is 15 amino acids. The germline V gene encodes CDR1 ENHRY and CDR2 SYGVKD. Trimming cost V 0 bases and J 1 base, with 9 bases left between them. The CDR3 loop reads CAISESIGAQETQYF. The CDR3 DNA is TGTGCCATCAGTGAGTCGATAGGGGCCCAAGAGACCCAGTACTTC.

As concerns this clone: At one end, the junction sequence differs from germline, possibly due to a read error. The gene calls are TRBV5-1 and TRBJ2-1; 8 bases are shared with TRBD2. CDR1 is SGHRS, CDR2 YFSETQ, per germline. The CDR3 consists of 15 residues. The DNA of the CDR3 is TGCGCCAGCAGCTTTTTGGCGGGGGGCCGGGGTGAGCGGTTCTTC. Its translation is CASSFLAGGRGERFF.

On this clone: Other DNA sequences in the same sample also yield this CDR3. V usage is TRBV7-9 and J usage is TRBJ1-6; D uncertain. The length of the CDR3 is 14 residues. In germline, CDR1 is SEHNR, CDR2 FQNEAQ (reference sequence). Trimming cost V 1 base and J 4 bases, with 5 bases left between them. CDR3 protein: CASSLEQYNSPLHF. Here the CDR3 DNA reads TGTGCCAGCAGCTTAGAACAATATAATTCACCCCTCCACTTT. Combining the CDR3 with reference TRBV7-9 and TRBJ1-6 gives the whole variable domain DTGVSQNPRHKITKRGQNVTFRCDPISEHNRLYWYRQTLGQGPEFLTYFQNEAQLEKSRLLSDRFSAERPKGSFSTLEIQRTEQGDSAMYLCASSLEQYNSPLHFGNGTRLTVT.

The chain combines TRBV21-1 with TRBJ2-3; whether TRBD2, the table's D call, matches the DNA was not checked. TRBV21-1 is termed a pseudogene. The CDR3 runs to 15 residues. The CDR3 region has the DNA TGTGCCAGCACCTACCACGCGGCGGGGGGAGATACGCAGTATTTT. Translated: CASTYHAAGGDTQYF.

The chain has TRBV28 and TRBJ1-2, with 7 bases that match TRBD1. In germline, CDR1 is MDHEN, CDR2 SYDVKM. The CDR3 is made up of 13 amino acids. V was clipped by 8 bases and J by 6 bases; unmatched bases: 9. DNA of the CDR3: TGTGCCAGCGGATCCAGGGGGATCGATGGCTACACCTTC. Residues: CASGSRGIDGYTF.

The chain is built from TRBV6-5 and TRBJ2-2; TRBD2 agrees at 8 bases. The germline gives CDR1 MNHEY, CDR2 SVGAGI. CDR3 length: 15 amino acids. V trimming: 6 bases; J trimming: 1 base; junction bases outside the gene matches: 4. CDR3 amino acids: CASSRGGMNTGELFF. CDR3 DNA: TGTGCCAGCAGCCGCGGGGGGATGAACACCGGGGAGCTGTTTTTT.

The V call is TRBV6-2 or TRBV6-3, the J call TRBJ2-5, with 15 bases fitting TRBD2. This CDR3 comprises 19 residues. Germline values: CDR1 MNHEY, CDR2 SVGEGT. J gave up 4 bases and V 3 bases, and 12 bases lay outside the gene matches. The CDR3 loop reads CASSYWGLAGGQRGETQYF. CDR3 DNA: TGTGCCAGCAGTTATTGGGGACTAGCGGGGGGCCAGCGCGGAGAGACCCAGTACTTC.

The DNA for the CDR3 is TGTGCCAGCAGCTCGACTAGTAGCTCCTACGAGCAGTACTTC. This encodes CASSSTSSSYEQYF. The chain combines TRBV7-9 with TRBJ2-7; a possible D gene is TRBD2 (6 bases). Germline-derived CDR1 and CDR2 are SEHNR and FQNEAQ (reference sequence). Between the trimmed V and J ends, which lost 4 bases and 0 bases, there was a span of 10 bases. The CDR3 totals 14 residues.

This sequence joins TRBV4-1 and TRBJ2-4; tentatively, D is TRBD1 (5 bases). The germline CDR1 and CDR2 sequences are MGHRA and YSYEKL. Deletions cut 7 bases from V and 0 bases from J, with 10 bases between. This CDR3 spans 14 amino acids. CDR3: CASKGDLAKNIQYF. Here the CDR3 DNA reads TGCGCCAGCAAAGGGGATTTAGCCAAAAACATTCAGTACTTC.

The V call is TRBV6-5, the J call TRBJ1-1; D not certain. The germline V and J ends were trimmed by 4 bases and 1 base, with 13 bases remaining between them. This CDR3 is built from 15 residues. Germline-derived CDR1 and CDR2 are MNHEY and SVGAGI. This CDR3 reads CASSSARDGNTEAFF. CDR3 DNA sequence: TGTGCCAGCAGTTCGGCTCGGGATGGGAACACTGAAGCTTTCTTT.

The V and J genes are TRBV10-3 and TRBJ1-3; 8 nucleotides match TRBD1. The CDR3 runs to 17 residues. V lost 2 bases and J lost 1; bases outside the gene matches: 7. Germline V gene sequence: CDR1 ENHRY, CDR2 SYGVKD. For the CDR3, the DNA is TGTGCCATCAGTGAGGTGGCAGGGGGCTATTCTGGAAACACCATATATTTT. It specifies CAISEVAGGYSGNTIYF.

The chain joins TRBV4-1 to TRBJ1-2, with TRBD1 matching 9 bases. Germline V CDR1 and CDR2: MGHRA, YSYEKL. Losses at the gene ends were 1 base for V and 4 bases for J; bases not matched to a gene: 13. This CDR3 has 18 amino acids. The CDR3 loop is CASSQVAGTGLGFYGYTF. The CDR3 DNA is TGCGCCAGCAGCCAAGTAGCCGGGACAGGGTTGGGGTTCTATGGCTACACCTTC.

V usage is TRBV7-9 and J usage is TRBJ1-1; D may be TRBD1 (6 bases). Germline V gene sequence: CDR1 SEHNR, CDR2 FQNEAQ (reference sequence). V was cut by 5 bases and J by 4 bases, with 14 bases left in between. The CDR3 is 14 amino acids. In DNA form, the CDR3 reads TGTGCCAGCAGCAAGGGGGTTACAATCACTGAAGCTTTCTTT. Its translation is CASSKGVTITEAFF.

Only one count was recorded for this clone. V and J are TRBV12-3 or TRBV12-4 and TRBJ1-6; D is undetermined. V was shortened by 1 base and J by 8 bases, with 6 bases between the two germline ends. This CDR3 is 13 amino acids long. CDR3 loop: CASSLVRDSPLHF. As DNA, the CDR3 is TGTGCCAGCAGTTTAGTGCGGGATTCACCCCTCCACTTT.

The chain joins TRBV18 to TRBJ2-2; TRBD1 might be the D (5 bases). V was trimmed by 2 bases and J by 1 base, leaving 8 bases between them. This CDR3 has 15 amino acids. Per the germline V gene, CDR1 is KGHSH and CDR2 is LQKENI. CDR3 nucleotide sequence: TGTGCCAGCTCACCAGGGCAGGGGAACACCGGGGAGCTGTTTTTT. Its translation: CASSPGQGNTGELFF.

CDR3 protein: CASSQVQGSGYGYTF. The DNA for the CDR3 is TGCGCCAGCAGCCAAGTCCAGGGGTCAGGCTATGGCTACACCTTC. The J gene is TRBJ1-2, the V gene TRBV4-1; maybe TRBD1 (6 bases). The V end was cut by 1 base, the J end by 4 bases, with 13 bases between. This CDR3 comprises 15 residues. Germline V gives CDR1 MGHRA, CDR2 YSYEKL.

The chain carries TRBV7-9 and TRBJ2-2, with 7 bases aligning to TRBD2. The length of the CDR3 is 14 residues. Losses at the gene ends were 5 bases for V and 8 bases for J; bases not matched to a gene: 8. Germline CDR1 and CDR2: SEHNR and FQNEAQ (reference sequence). CDR3 DNA sequence: TGTGCCAGCAGCCCCATGGGACTATCGGGGGAGCTGTTTTTT. Its translation: CASSPMGLSGELFF.

The sample holds a few counts of this clone. The chain uses TRBV2 and TRBJ1-1; D call uncertain. This CDR3 is 14 amino acids long. The germline CDR1 and CDR2 sequences are SNHLY and FYNNEI. The ends were cut back, 2 bases at V and 2 bases at J, with 9 bases in the middle. CDR3 sequence: CASSESEGNTEAFF. DNA for the CDR3: TGTGCCAGCAGTGAATCTGAGGGCAACACTGAAGCTTTCTTT.

This clone appeared a single time. The rearrangement uses TRBV9 and TRBJ1-2, with D hard to call. V gave up 2 bases and J gave up 4 bases, with 6 bases separating them. Looked up from germline, CDR1 is SGDLS and CDR2 is YYNGEE. The length of the CDR3 is 12 residues. The CDR3 DNA follows: TGTGCCAGCAGCGTCCCAGGCTATGGCTACACCTTC. Translation: CASSVPGYGYTF.

This sequence joins TRBV7-2 and TRBJ1-4, with D perhaps matching TRBD1 (6 bases). Trimming stripped 5 bases from V and 3 bases from J, with 16 bases between. CDR1 SGHTA and CDR2 FQGNSA come from the germline V gene. The CDR3 runs 16 residues. DNA of the CDR3: TGTGCCAGCAGCCGCCGGGCGGGGGCGGCTAATGAAAAACTGTTTTTT. Amino acids: CASSRRAGAANEKLFF.

The chain links TRBV25-1 to TRBJ2-5; possibly TRBD2 for D (6 bases). Germline V gene data show CDR1 as MGHDK and CDR2 as SYGVNS. The CDR3 runs 14 residues. V lost 4 bases and J lost 7, with 16 bases in between. CDR3 nucleotide sequence: TGTGCCAGCAGTGCTGCGGGGACGGTTGGGACCCAGTACTTC. This gives the protein CASSAAGTVGTQYF.

The chain combines TRBV4-1 with TRBJ1-2; 7 bases agree with TRBD1. The CDR3 sequence is 15 residues long. V was pared by 1 base and J by 4 bases, with 6 bases of the junction left unmatched. Germline assignment: CDR1 MGHRA and CDR2 YSYEKL. The CDR3 DNA is TGCGCCAGCAGCCAAGGACAGGGACGGTCCTATGGCTACACCTTC. Amino acid sequence: CASSQGQGRSYGYTF.

The V gene is TRBV28, the J gene TRBJ2-1; D gene unclear. Germline CDR1 reads MDHEN; CDR2 reads SYDVKM. The CDR3 totals 16 residues. With 5 bases removed from V and 0 bases from J, the gap between germline ends came to 14 bases. The DNA for the CDR3 is TGTGCCAGCAGTCGCCCGTCCGCGAACTCCTACAATGAGCAGTTCTTC. Residues: CASSRPSANSYNEQFF.

The sample holds one count of this clone. The chain links TRBV19 to TRBJ2-2; 13 bases fit TRBD2. The V gene end was trimmed by 5 bases and the J gene end by 4 bases; junction bases not matched to a gene: 4. Germline V gene sequence: CDR1 LNHDA, CDR2 SQIVND (reference sequence). The length of the CDR3 is 16 residues. The CDR3 loop reads CASSSRTSGGTGELFF. The CDR3 nucleotides are TGTGCCAGTAGTTCGCGGACTAGCGGGGGCACCGGGGAGCTGTTTTTT.

The chain links TRBV27 to TRBJ2-7; TRBD2 aligns across 10 bases. The CDR3 runs to 15 residues. V shed 4 bases and J 6 bases; nucleotides not matched to a gene: 9. CDR1 and CDR2 from the germline V gene are MNHEY and SMNVEV (reference sequence). In DNA, the CDR3 is TGTGCCAGCAGTTCTTTAGCGGGGGGTGTTTCCGAGCAGTACTTC. It encodes CASSSLAGGVSEQYF.

V gene TRBV6-5 combines with J gene TRBJ2-7; D perhaps matches TRBD1 (6 bases). From germline, CDR1 is MNHEY and CDR2 SVGAGI. Trimming shortened V by 6 bases and J by 1 base, and 13 bases separated the two germline ends. CDR3 length: 14 residues. The CDR3 DNA is TGTGCCAGCAGCCGGACAGTAGGGTCCTACGAGCAGTACTTC. It translates to CASSRTVGSYEQYF.

J is TRBJ2-1 and V is TRBV3-1 (or the pseudogene TRBV3-2); D is possibly TRBD2 (5 bases). The CDR3 length is 14 residues. The V end was cut by 5 bases, the J end by 6 bases, with 14 bases between. Looked up from germline, CDR1 is LGHDT and CDR2 is YNNKEL (reference sequence). Here the CDR3 reads CASSVRLAGNEQFF. DNA of the CDR3: TGTGCCAGCAGCGTTCGGCTAGCAGGCAATGAGCAGTTCTTC.